This record covers a single T cell receptor (beta chain). No antigen is known for it. The CDR3 sequence is 14 residues long. Germline values: CDR1 SGDLS, CDR2 YYNGEE. Trimming removed 0 bases at V and 5 bases at J, with 9 bases between. Each sample had around 99,000 TCR templates assayed. TCRdb's copy holds only in-frame clones and misses some; the assay was immunoSEQ multiplex PCR. The table shows 94,000 or so clones, with 80% to 95% occurring only once. This entry is derived from a study of siplizumab effects on memory and regulatory T cells. Broader study findings: The apparent diversity of naive T cells exceeded that of memory cells, and naive T cells seemed to make a major contribution to the alloresponse. Researchers could not give a naive or memory phenotype to roughly 75-95% of proliferating CD4+ or CD8+ clones. Under siplizumab, alloreactive sequences traced to unstimulated CD4+ memory cells were significantly reduced.

The genes are TRBV9 and TRBJ1-5; D is unresolved. The source of this sequence is a human donor in good health. The sequencing sample was made of CD8+ T cells sorted from blood. The chain's CDR3 is CASSVAVGDQPQHF. Here the CDR3 DNA reads TGTGCCAGCAGCGTAGCTGTCGGGGATCAGCCCCAGCATTTT.